This TCR beta chain originates from a study of blood T cell repertoires in COVID-19. Study-wide context: Some COVID-19 samples were acute and others convalescent; all came from the United States, Italy and Spain. In each case, the material was cDNA or gDNA derived from T cells, B-cell-depleted T cells, or PBMCs.

Germline V CDR1 and CDR2: SEHNR, FQNEAQ (reference sequence). With 7 bases removed from V and 6 bases from J, the gap between germline ends came to 19 bases. This CDR3 spans 14 amino acids. Authors' methods: Reference gene primer amplification gave estimated nucleated cell counts. Clones were sequenced by immunoSEQ multiplex PCR, and TCRdb holds only the in-frame ones, with some missing. V, J and clone size reflect that table, while D and trimming were determined from the DNA. Of about 200,000 clones in the sample, around 80% were seen once. This receptor was taken from a human donor in a cohort sampled during active COVID-19. The sample consisted of peripheral blood. The rearrangement joins TRBV7-9 to TRBJ2-7; a possible D gene is TRBD2 (6 bases). The CDR3 DNA reads as TGTGCCAGCACCAGGGTGGAGGGACGCATCGAGCAGTACTTC. Encoded protein: CASTRVEGRIEQYF.